A selection of T cell receptor beta chains follows, all from one sample in a study of T-cell memory formation after mild COVID-19. In TCRdb, the 5' RACE reads were re-called with MiXCR into one record per CDR3 protein. The repertoire holds 450,000 to 650,000 distinct CDR3 sequences, with approximately 19% as singletons. The sample comprised PBMCs or a T cell subset sorted from them (not recorded which). These receptors were collected from an adult woman who had mild COVID-19 (a few samples of this study predate the infection). Cell type and time point are not known. The CDR3 runs from the conserved cysteine through the conserved F or W. The order of the fields is clone size, V gene, J gene, D gene, CDR3 protein, CDR3 DNA. The D gene is left open where the match is weak. Size values are once, few and many counts, or a class for expanded clones, and some rows have none.

clone_size: many
v_call: TRBV29-1
j_call: TRBJ2-2
d_call: TRBD2
cdr3_aa: CSVTSGSSGELFF
cdr3_nt: TGCAGCGTCACTAGCGGGAGTTCCGGGGAGCTGTTTTTT

clone_size: NA
v_call: TRBV9
j_call: TRBJ2-3
d_call: NA
cdr3_aa: CASSVEAGSVSGTQYF
cdr3_nt: TGTGCCAGCAGCGTAGAGGCAGGATCAGTTTCGGGTACGCAGTATTTT

clone_size: few
v_call: TRBV24-1
j_call: TRBJ2-3
d_call: NA
cdr3_aa: CATSGDRGSSTDTQYF
cdr3_nt: TGTGCCACCAGTGGGGACCGGGGTTCTAGCACAGATACGCAGTATTTT

clone_size: NA
v_call: TRBV7-8
j_call: TRBJ2-3
d_call: TRBD2
cdr3_aa: CASSLLAGQGRDTQYF
cdr3_nt: TGTGCCAGCAGCCTACTAGCGGGCCAGGGGAGGGATACGCAGTATTTT

clone_size: NA
v_call: TRBV29-1
j_call: TRBJ2-3
d_call: NA
cdr3_aa: CSVDDVDTQYF
cdr3_nt: TGCAGCGTTGACGATGTAGATACGCAGTATTTT

clone_size: NA
v_call: TRBV4-3
j_call: TRBJ1-5
d_call: NA
cdr3_aa: CASSQDRTGPFSNQPQHF
cdr3_nt: TGCGCCAGCAGCCAAGATCGAACAGGACCGTTTAGCAATCAGCCCCAGCATTTT

clone_size: NA
v_call: TRBV27
j_call: TRBJ2-7
d_call: TRBD1
cdr3_aa: CASRSGTGFSSYEQYF
cdr3_nt: TGTGCCAGCAGGTCCGGGACAGGGTTTAGTTCCTACGAGCAGTACTTC

clone_size: NA
v_call: TRBV24-1
j_call: TRBJ1-1
d_call: NA
cdr3_aa: CATSGGSMVGEAFF
cdr3_nt: TGTGCCACCAGTGGGGGTTCAATGGTCGGTGAAGCTTTCTTT

clone_size: NA
v_call: TRBV19
j_call: TRBJ1-1
d_call: NA
cdr3_aa: CASIGVGNTEAFF
cdr3_nt: TGTGCCAGTATAGGGGTGGGGAACACTGAAGCTTTCTTT

clone_size: NA
v_call: TRBV3-1
j_call: TRBJ1-4
d_call: NA
cdr3_aa: CASSPTGGQRGEKLFF
cdr3_nt: TGTGCCAGCAGCCCCACTGGCGGACAGAGGGGAGAAAAACTGTTTTTT

clone_size: NA
v_call: TRBV7-2
j_call: TRBJ2-1
d_call: TRBD2
cdr3_aa: CASSLVGLAGHAEQFF
cdr3_nt: TGTGCCAGCAGCTTAGTGGGACTAGCGGGACACGCTGAGCAGTTCTTC

clone_size: NA
v_call: TRBV30
j_call: TRBJ2-1
d_call: NA
cdr3_aa: CAWSVRASWNEQFF
cdr3_nt: TGTGCCTGGAGTGTACGTGCGTCGTGGAATGAGCAGTTCTTC